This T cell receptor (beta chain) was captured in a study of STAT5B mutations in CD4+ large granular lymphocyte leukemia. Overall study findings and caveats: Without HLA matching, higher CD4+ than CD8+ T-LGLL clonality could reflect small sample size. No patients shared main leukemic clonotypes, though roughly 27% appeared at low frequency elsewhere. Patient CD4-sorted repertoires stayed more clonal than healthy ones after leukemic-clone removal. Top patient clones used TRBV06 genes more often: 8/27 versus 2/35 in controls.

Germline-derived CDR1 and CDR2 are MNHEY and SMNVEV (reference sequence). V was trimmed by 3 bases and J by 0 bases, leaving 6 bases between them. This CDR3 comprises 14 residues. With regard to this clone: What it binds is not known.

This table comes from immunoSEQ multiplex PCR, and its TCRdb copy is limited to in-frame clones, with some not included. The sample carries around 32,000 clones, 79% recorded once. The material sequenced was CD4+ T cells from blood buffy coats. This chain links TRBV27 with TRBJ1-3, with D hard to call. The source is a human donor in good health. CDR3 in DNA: TGTGCCAGCAGTTTGGGCATCTCTGGAAACACCATATATTTT. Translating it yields CASSLGISGNTIYF.